The T cell receptor beta chain described here comes from a study of blood T cell repertoires in COVID-19. Across the study: Acute and convalescent COVID-19 samples came from the United States, Italy and Spain.

The table came from immunoSEQ multiplex PCR; TCRdb's copy has only in-frame clones and leaves some out. The table has about 200,000 clones, 65% to 85% seen once. This CDR3 has 15 amino acids. V trimming: 5 bases; J trimming: 7 bases; junction bases outside the gene matches: 8. Germline V CDR1 and CDR2: SEHNR, FQNEAQ (reference sequence). The chain combines TRBV7-9 with TRBJ1-4; 9 bases fit TRBD1. This TCR was sampled from a man aged 40-50 years with acute or convalescent COVID-19. The material sequenced was peripheral blood. The CDR3 sequence is CASSTRTGVGEKLFF. Written as DNA, the CDR3 is TGTGCCAGCAGCACCCGGACAGGGGTGGGTGAAAAACTGTTTTTT. Using reference TRBV7-9 and TRBJ1-4 for the parts outside the CDR3, the full variable domain is DTGVSQNPRHKITKRGQNVTFRCDPISEHNRLYWYRQTLGQGPEFLTYFQNEAQLEKSRLLSDRFSAERPKGSFSTLEIQRTEQGDSAMYLCASSTRTGVGEKLFFGSGTQLSVL.